These 4 T cell receptor beta chains share one sample of origin, sequenced in a study of cytomegalovirus exposure and HLA in healthy donors. Sequencing was performed with immunoSEQ multiplex PCR; in TCRdb, only in-frame clones are kept and a portion is missing. There are some 120,000 clones in the sample; 75% to 90% occur only once, and about 1.1% lies in the top ten. The source material was PBMCs. All receptors come from a woman younger than 35 in good health and CMV-seronegative.

The chain couples TRBV5-1 to TRBJ1-2; 8 bases are shared with TRBD1. CDR3 length equals 13 residues. V dropped 0 bases and J dropped 7; count of bases not matched to a gene: 2. Germline CDR1 is SGHRS and CDR2 is YFSETQ. The CDR3 sequence: CASSLATGGGYTF. The CDR3 region has the DNA TGCGCCAGCAGCTTGGCCACAGGGGGTGGCTACACCTTC.

The chain uses TRBV7-6 and TRBJ1-3, with a weak D call TRBD1 (6 bases). Germline V gene sequence: CDR1 SGHVS, CDR2 FNYEAQ. The CDR3 consists of 16 residues. Between the trimmed V and J ends, which lost 4 bases and 1 base, there was a span of 14 bases. The DNA for the CDR3 is TGTGCCAGCAGCTCACAGCAAGGGGGTTCTGGAAACACCATATATTTT. Its translation: CASSSQQGGSGNTIYF.

The chain couples TRBV2 to TRBJ1-1, with D possibly being TRBD1 (6 bases). Trimming shortened V by 9 bases and J by 1 base, and 15 bases separated the two germline ends. CDR1 is SNHLY and CDR2 is FYNNEI in the germline V gene. The CDR3 consists of 14 residues. The CDR3 region has the DNA TGTGCCAGTTATCTCAGGGGAGAGAACACTGAAGCTTTCTTT. It translates to CASYLRGENTEAFF.

The CDR3 DNA reads TGTGCCAGAGGTACTAGCGGGGGGAGAGAGACCCAGTACTTC. It encodes CARGTSGGRETQYF. The genes are TRBV2 and TRBJ2-5; 12 bases are a match to TRBD2. Germline V lookup: CDR1 SNHLY, CDR2 FYNNEI. CDR3 size: 14 residues. The V segment lost 9 bases and the J segment 4 bases; nucleotides outside the gene matches: 6.